This TCR beta chain was observed in a study of CD8+ T cells in alopecia areata. V lost 7 bases to trimming and J lost 1 base; unmatched junction nucleotides: 9. The CDR3 loop spans 15 amino acids. Germline lookup yields CDR1 GTSNPN and CDR2 SVGIG (reference sequence). RNA, once extracted, was reverse transcribed into cDNA for use as the sequencing template. The protocol was immunoSEQ multiplex PCR, while the TCRdb copy is restricted to in-frame clones and leaves out a portion. The repertoire includes hundreds of thousands of clones, more than 60% of them detected once, and 0.95% to 1.5% sits in the top ten. Treatment noted: oral pan-JAK inhibitor, 5-10 mg twice daily.

The TCR sequence derives from a human donor with alopecia areata. The chain links TRBV30 to TRBJ2-2; 7 nucleotides match TRBD1. Here the sequenced sample was CD4+ T cells sorted from blood, taken at approximately week 42, from a patient treated with tofacitinib. The CDR3 here is CALTQTGRNTGELFF. The CDR3 nucleotides are TGTGCCTTAACCCAGACAGGGAGGAACACCGGGGAGCTGTTTTTT.